The 9 T cell receptor beta chains listed next were all sequenced from one sample in a study of T cell repertoires in ileal Crohn's disease. As for time point: inflamed ileum from the surgical specimen. TCRdb's table, derived via immunoSEQ multiplex PCR, lists solely in-frame clones and lacks some. The sample lists some 3,000 clones, around 75% occurring once. Sequencing was done on a sample of ileal tissue. These receptors were obtained from an adult with Crohn's disease.

The CDR3 here is CASSSGETQYF. The CDR3 coding sequence is TGTGCCAGCAGCTCGGGGGAGACCCAGTACTTC. The V call is TRBV7-7, the J call TRBJ2-5, with a possible D match to TRBD2 (5 bases). Trimming pared 4 bases from V and 5 bases from J, leaving 5 bases between. Per the germline V gene, CDR1 is SSHAT and CDR2 is FNYEAQ (reference sequence). The CDR3 totals 11 residues.

The V call is TRBV6-1, the J call TRBJ2-1; TRBD2 might be the D (6 bases). V lost 2 bases, J lost 4 bases, and 12 bases lay in between. CDR3 length: 15 residues. Germline CDR1 and CDR2: MNHNS and SASEGT. The DNA for the CDR3 is TGTGCCAGCAGTGAAATCGTGGGAGGATACAATGAGCAGTTCTTC. Amino acids: CASSEIVGGYNEQFF.

This rearrangement joins TRBV18 to TRBJ1-3; unclear D gene. There are 14 residues in the CDR3. V was pared by 6 bases and J by 0 bases, with 9 bases between. CDR1 is KGHSH and CDR2 is LQKENI in the germline V gene. CDR3 bases: TGTGCCAGCTCTCAGGCTTTCTCTGGAAACACCATATATTTT. Its protein product is CASSQAFSGNTIYF.

This chain joins TRBV9 and TRBJ2-2; TRBD2 agrees at 9 bases. CDR1 SGDLS and CDR2 YYNGEE come from the germline V gene. This CDR3 comprises 16 residues. Trimming took 1 base from V and 2 from J; bases not matched to a gene: 3. The CDR3 region has the DNA TGTGCCAGCAGCGTACGCGGGAGGGAAAACACCGGGGAGCTGTTTTTT. It specifies CASSVRGRENTGELFF.

The rearrangement uses TRBV29-1 and TRBJ1-1; tentatively, D is TRBD1 (6 bases). V was clipped by 7 bases and J by 5 bases, with 23 bases between them. CDR1 is SQVTM, CDR2 ANQGSEA, per germline. The CDR3 sequence is 15 residues long. As DNA, the CDR3 is TGCAGCGCCCCGTTAGGAACCAGGGGAGGAACTGAAGCTTTCTTT. Translated: CSAPLGTRGGTEAFF.

The V gene is TRBV7-9, the J gene TRBJ1-2; 9 positions agree with TRBD1. V lost 6 bases and J lost 2; bases outside the gene matches: 4. This CDR3 has 14 amino acids. Germline loops: CDR1 SEHNR, CDR2 FQNEAQ (reference sequence). In nucleotides, the CDR3 is TGTGCCAGCAGGGGGACAGGGCAAAACTATGGCTACACCTTC. Amino acid sequence: CASRGTGQNYGYTF.

The rearrangement uses TRBV2 and TRBJ2-1; no reliable D call. CDR1 SNHLY and CDR2 FYNNEI come from the germline V gene. Trimming removed 0 bases at V and 4 bases at J, with 7 bases between. The CDR3 extends over 14 amino acids. The CDR3 reads CASSEANRYNEQFF. The CDR3 coding sequence is TGTGCCAGCAGTGAAGCTAATCGTTACAATGAGCAGTTCTTC.

V usage is TRBV7-9 and J usage is TRBJ2-1; no definite D call. V dropped 2 bases and J dropped 6 bases, with 5 bases sitting between them. CDR1 and CDR2 (germline): SEHNR, FQNEAQ (reference sequence). This CDR3 is built from 12 residues. CDR3 amino acids: CASSLMANEQFF. The CDR3 coding sequence is TGTGCCAGCAGCTTAATGGCCAATGAGCAGTTCTTC.

The rearrangement links TRBV29-1 to TRBJ1-2, with a tentative D call TRBD1 (5 bases). Trimming took off 7 bases at V and 2 bases at J, with 17 bases between the two ends. The germline gives CDR1 SQVTM, CDR2 ANQGSEA. The CDR3 loop spans 14 amino acids. CDR3 DNA sequence: TGCAGCGCCTCACGGGGCGATGGGAACTATGGCTACACCTTC. It encodes CSASRGDGNYGYTF. Looking up the rest from reference TRBV29-1 and TRBJ1-2 gives the full variable domain: SAVISQKPSRDICQRGTSLTIQCQVDSQVTMMFWYRQQPGQSLTLIATANQGSEATYESGFVIDKFPISRPNLTFSTLTVSNMSPEDSSIYLCSASRGDGNYGYTFGSGTRLTVV.